This TCR beta chain was sequenced for a study of blood T cell repertoires in COVID-19 (dated by TCRdb to the early 2020s). At the level of the whole study: Samples from collaborators originated in the United States, Italy and Spain and spanned both the acute and convalescent phases of COVID-19. The prospective study material was composed of cDNA or gDNA derived from T cells, B-cell-depleted T cells, or PBMCs. The dataset comprised deeply sampled blood TCRbeta repertoires from subjects exposed to, actively infected with, or recovered from COVID-19. The repertoires were made available in a free public database intended to serve as a resource for research on the immune response to SARS-CoV-2. The samples were drawn from two sources: the first 160 participants of the ongoing ImmuneRACE study, and 1,000 to 1,500 subjects contributed by 6 global collaborators. A de-identified subject ID, COVID-19 status, age in years and sex were almost always included in the sample metadata. Where available, HLA class I and class II types were taken from metadata supplied by the sample provider and were not determined by assay-based typing. Points the paper makes about the study in general: How much clinical and demographic metadata was included differed by source and by participant, and the metadata was provided uncurated.

Of note for this clone: Its target antigen remains unknown. Within one base of it there is no much larger clone, and no base qualities were kept. Other nucleotide sequences from this sample produce the same CDR3.

From its cysteine to its phenylalanine, the CDR3 spans 15 amino acids. Just CDR3 DNA is preserved here, 45 bases in frame from base 1. V gives up 0 bases and J gives up 0 bases, and the segment between their germline ends measures 3 bases. Sequences SGHTA (CDR1) and FQGTGA (CDR2) are obtained from the germline V gene. TCRbeta CDR3 regions were amplified from genomic DNA using the immunoSEQ Assay, a bias-controlled multiplex PCR. The published analysis was carried out like this. Nucleated cell counts per sample were estimated from amplification of reference gene primers within the assay. To quantify the absolute abundance of each unique TCRbeta CDR3 rearrangement, sequence reads were collapsed and filtered. For each sample, productive Simpson clonality was calculated by taking the square root of Simpson's diversity index across productive rearrangements. In TCRdb, the immuneACCESS table is reduced to in-frame sequences with V and J assigned. These tables do not hold every clone; where another copy was compared, an unresolved V gene accounts for under half, and the others remain unexplained. V and J calls and clone size follow that table, whereas D and trimming were derived from the DNA. This sample holds 90,000 to 140,000 clones; 80% to 85% were observed only once. Jointly, the top ten make up about 40% of the sample.

The collaborating institutions used their own protocols to collect whole blood in K2EDTA tubes. For TCRbeta analysis, collaborator samples were shipped as frozen whole blood, as isolated PBMCs, or as DNA extracted from either sample type. The chain joins TRBV7-3 to TRBJ2-6, with the D gene not confidently named. The clonotype comes from an older man with acute or convalescent COVID-19. Sequencing was done on a sample of peripheral blood. The CDR3 sequence is CASSLTSSGANVLTF. The nucleotides read TGTGCCAGCAGCTTAACGAGCTCTGGGGCCAACGTCCTGACTTTC.